This T cell receptor (beta chain) is from a study of cytomegalovirus exposure and HLA in healthy donors. The PCR used 60 Vbeta and 13 Jbeta primers. Produced via immunoSEQ multiplex PCR; TCRdb's table is partial and in-frame only. Seen here are about 200,000 clones, 70% to 85% observed once, and the top ten hold approximately 4.7%. From germline, CDR1 is SGHRS and CDR2 YFSETQ. With 3 bases clipped from V and 0 bases from J, the junction kept 3 bases outside the gene matches. This CDR3 contains 15 residues. The V gene is TRBV5-1, the J gene TRBJ1-1, with 9 bases matching TRBD1. The sequence was obtained from a woman aged 30 to 39 in good health and CMV-seropositive. Specimen: PBMCs. CDR3: CASSWDREMNTEAFF. As DNA, the CDR3 is TGCGCCAGCAGCTGGGACAGGGAGATGAACACTGAAGCTTTCTTT.